This entry lists 9 T cell receptor beta chains sequenced from one sample in a study of blood T cell repertoires in COVID-19. Sequenced by immunoSEQ multiplex PCR; TCRdb stores in-frame clones only, minus some. This sample yields some 150,000 clones, of which roughly 90% are seen a single time; 1% to 1.5% belongs to the top ten. Sample: PBMCs or T cells enriched from blood (not recorded which). The source is a woman in her thirties with acute COVID-19.

This chain uses TRBV7-2 with TRBJ1-1; D remains ambiguous. Germline V gives CDR1 SGHTA, CDR2 FQGNSA. Trimming took 5 bases from V and 0 from J, leaving 10 bases between them. CDR3 length equals 14 residues. The CDR3 nucleotides read TGTGCCAGCAGCCCCCGTAACATGAACACTGAAGCTTTCTTT. Its protein is CASSPRNMNTEAFF.

The CDR3 loop reads CASSYPWGENTDTQYF. The DNA of the CDR3 is TGTGCCAGCAGTTACCCCTGGGGGGAGAACACAGATACGCAGTATTTT. The chain uses TRBV28 and TRBJ2-3; D perhaps matches TRBD2 (6 bases). Germline V lookup: CDR1 MDHEN, CDR2 SYDVKM. The CDR3 sequence is 16 residues long. The ends were cut back, 4 bases at V and 2 bases at J, with 16 bases in the middle.

The CDR3 region has the DNA TGCGCCAGCAGCTTGGCTGGTGCGGCTGTTGGTTCACCCCTCCACTTT. It translates to CASSLAGAAVGSPLHF. The chain employs TRBV5-1 and TRBJ1-6; D is uncertain. This CDR3 is 16 amino acids long. Germline V gene sequence: CDR1 SGHRS, CDR2 YFSETQ. The V gene lost 0 bases and the J gene lost 9 bases, with 16 bases spanning the gap. Supplemented by reference TRBV5-1 and TRBJ1-6, the full variable domain reads KAGVTQTPRYLIKTRGQQVTLSCSPISGHRSVSWYQQTPGQGLQFLFEYFSETQRNKGNFPGRFSGRQFSNSRSEMNVSTLELGDSALYLCASSLAGAAVGSPLHFGNGTRLTVT.

This clone was counted a single time. The chain uses TRBV28 and TRBJ1-1; 7 bases are shared with TRBD1. V gave up 0 bases and J gave up 5 bases; unmatched junction bases: 6. Germline V lookup: CDR1 MDHEN, CDR2 SYDVKM. The CDR3 has 15 amino acids. CDR3 region: CASSLWAGGRTEAFF. The CDR3 nucleotides are TGTGCCAGCAGTTTATGGGCAGGGGGACGAACTGAAGCTTTCTTT.

The rearrangement uses TRBV5-1 and TRBJ2-3; D ambiguous. The V gene lost 4 bases and the J gene lost 6 bases, with 9 bases spanning the gap. There are 12 residues in the CDR3. CDR1 is SGHRS and CDR2 is YFSETQ in the germline V gene. The CDR3: CASSPDGDTQYF. Written as DNA, the CDR3 is TGCGCCAGCAGCCCCGATGGCGATACGCAGTATTTT.

The rearrangement joins TRBV4-3 to TRBJ1-2; TRBD1 aligns across 11 bases. This CDR3 has 15 residues. Germline V gives CDR1 LGHNA, CDR2 YSLEER. V lost 4 bases, J lost 6 bases, and 7 bases stayed unmatched. The CDR3 loop reads CASSRGTGGGHGYTF. CDR3 coding DNA: TGCGCCAGCAGCCGGGGGACAGGGGGTGGTCATGGCTACACCTTC.

The J gene is TRBJ2-6, the V gene TRBV27, with 7 bases fitting TRBD1. V trimming: 6 bases; J trimming: 0 bases; junction bases outside the gene matches: 8. The CDR3 loop spans 17 amino acids. Germline V CDR1 and CDR2: MNHEY, SMNVEV (reference sequence). For the CDR3, the DNA is TGTGCCAGCAGCTCCGGGACAGCATACTCTGGGGCCAACGTCCTGACTTTC. Translation gives CASSSGTAYSGANVLTF.

The chain has TRBV28 and TRBJ1-1; D is undetermined. This CDR3 comprises 13 residues. The V end lost 4 bases, the J end lost 0 bases, and 6 bases lay between the germline ends. Germline CDR1 MDHEN, CDR2 SYDVKM. In DNA form, the CDR3 reads TGTGCCAGCAGTTCCTCAGTGAACACTGAAGCTTTCTTT. Translating it yields CASSSSVNTEAFF. Full variable domain (outside the CDR3, taken from reference TRBV28 and TRBJ1-1): DVKVTQSSRYLVKRTGEKVFLECVQDMDHENMFWYRQDPGLGLRLIYFSYDVKMKEKGDIPEGYSVSREKKERFSLILESASTNQTSMYLCASSSSVNTEAFFGQGTRLTVV.

The rearrangement uses TRBV6-5 and TRBJ1-1, with no clear D. The CDR3 extends over 15 amino acids. V lost 1 base and J 4 bases, leaving 13 bases between the germline ends. Germline V gives CDR1 MNHEY, CDR2 SVGAGI. CDR3 nucleotides: TGTGCCAGCAGTTACTTAAGAGGGAGTCTCACTGAAGCTTTCTTT. It specifies CASSYLRGSLTEAFF.